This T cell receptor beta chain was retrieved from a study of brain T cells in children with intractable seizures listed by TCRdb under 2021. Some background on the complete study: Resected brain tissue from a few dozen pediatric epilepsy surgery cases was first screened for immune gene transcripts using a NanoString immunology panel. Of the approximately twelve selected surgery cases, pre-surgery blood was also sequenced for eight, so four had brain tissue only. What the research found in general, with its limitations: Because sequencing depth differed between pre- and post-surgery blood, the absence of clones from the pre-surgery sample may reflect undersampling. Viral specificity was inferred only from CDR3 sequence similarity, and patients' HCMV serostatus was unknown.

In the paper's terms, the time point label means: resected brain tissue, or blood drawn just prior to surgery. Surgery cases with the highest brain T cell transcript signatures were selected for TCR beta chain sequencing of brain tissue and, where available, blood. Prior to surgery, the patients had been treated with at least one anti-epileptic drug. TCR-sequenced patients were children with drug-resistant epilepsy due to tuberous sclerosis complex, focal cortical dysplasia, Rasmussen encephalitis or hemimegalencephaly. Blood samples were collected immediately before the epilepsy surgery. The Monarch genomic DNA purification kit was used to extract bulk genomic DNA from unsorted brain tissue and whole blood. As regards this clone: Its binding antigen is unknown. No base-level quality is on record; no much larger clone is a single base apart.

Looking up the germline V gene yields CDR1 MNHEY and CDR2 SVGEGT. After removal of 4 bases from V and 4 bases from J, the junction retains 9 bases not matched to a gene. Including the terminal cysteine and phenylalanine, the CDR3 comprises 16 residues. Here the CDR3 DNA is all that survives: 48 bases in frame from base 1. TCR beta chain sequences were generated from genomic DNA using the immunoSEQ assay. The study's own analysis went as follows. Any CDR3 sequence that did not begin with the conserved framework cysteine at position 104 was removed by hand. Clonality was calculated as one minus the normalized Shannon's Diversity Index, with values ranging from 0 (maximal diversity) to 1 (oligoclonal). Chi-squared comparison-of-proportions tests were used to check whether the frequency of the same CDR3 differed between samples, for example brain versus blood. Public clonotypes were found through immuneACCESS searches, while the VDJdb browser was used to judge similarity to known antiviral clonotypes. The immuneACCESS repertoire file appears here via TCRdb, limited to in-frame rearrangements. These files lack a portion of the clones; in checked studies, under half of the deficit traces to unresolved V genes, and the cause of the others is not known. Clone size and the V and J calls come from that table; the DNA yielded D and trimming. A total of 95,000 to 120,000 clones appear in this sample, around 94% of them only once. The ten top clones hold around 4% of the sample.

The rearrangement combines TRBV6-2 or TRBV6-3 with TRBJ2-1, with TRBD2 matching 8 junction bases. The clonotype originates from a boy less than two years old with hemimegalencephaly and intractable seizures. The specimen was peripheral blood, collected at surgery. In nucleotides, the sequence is TGTGCCAGCAGTTTCCTCGGGAGGGCCGGGTACAATGAGCAGTTCTTC. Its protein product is CASSFLGRAGYNEQFF.